This section outlines one TCR beta chain sequence together with its context. PCR amplification relied on 60 Vbeta primers (plus 13 Jbeta primers). TCRdb's copy holds only in-frame clones and misses some; the assay was immunoSEQ multiplex PCR. Here the sample spans roughly 180,000 clones, less than 85% being singletons. This sample is drawn from a study of cytomegalovirus exposure and HLA in healthy donors. Germline V CDR1 and CDR2: ENHRY, SYGVKD. After removal of 0 bases from V and 4 bases from J, the junction contained 6 bases not matched to a gene. This CDR3 has 16 amino acids. What was sequenced was PBMCs. The chain has TRBV10-3 and TRBJ2-1; 7 bases match TRBD1. The origin of this receptor is a male donor in good health and CMV-seronegative. CDR3 sequence (DNA): TGTGCCATCAGTGAGTCGACAGGGAGACGGTACAATGAGCAGTTCTTC. Translation: CAISESTGRRYNEQFF.